This T cell receptor beta chain was observed in a study of cytomegalovirus exposure and HLA in healthy donors. Study information: The Caucasian-associated ancestry cluster held around four fifths of around 380 genotyped donors.

General study findings and limits: Several V segments, TRBV6-2 and TRBV6-3 among them, could not be told apart and were dropped. Analysis performed later showed TCR beta chains linked to HLA being more clonally expanded than equally common others. Later on, a genetic analysis was performed. It linked a missense variant in DCLRE1C with V- and J-gene trimming of TCR beta.

The sample holds a few counts of this clone. Its antigen is unknown. Both 60 Vbeta primers and 13 Jbeta primers went into the PCR. Profiling relied on immunoSEQ multiplex PCR, and the TCRdb table lists in-frame clones only, not all of them. The data hold 150,000 or so clones, with under 85% observed a single time. The CDR3 has 14 amino acids. Germline V CDR1 and CDR2: SGHTS, YDEGEE. Germline trimming cut 2 bases from V and 1 base from J; bases unmatched to any gene: 2. This TCR was sampled from a woman aged 25 to 39 in good health and CMV-seronegative. Sequencing was carried out using PBMCs. The chain couples TRBV5-8 to TRBJ1-1; the match to TRBD1 covers 7 bases. The CDR3 DNA reads TGTGCCAGCAGCTTCGGGACAGCGAACACTGAAGCTTTCTTT. It yields the protein CASSFGTANTEAFF.